This T cell receptor (beta chain) was identified in a study of T cells in Graves' hyperthyroidism and ophthalmopathy. This clonotype was detected only a few times. Its antigen remains unidentified. With V trimmed by 5 bases and J by 3 bases, 12 bases remained unmatched. CDR1 and CDR2 from the germline V gene are DFQATT and SNEGSKA (reference sequence). CDR3 length: 15 amino acids. RNA transcripts gave rise to amplified TCR beta CDR3 regions. Using the HTBI primer set, a first-round RT-PCR was run on the TCR CDR3. MiXCR, applied by TCRdb to the multiplex PCR reads, yields one record per CDR3 protein. The profile shows 660,000 or so distinct CDR3 sequences, about 45% of them singletons. Study-level findings and limits: Most thyroid clonotypes expanded above 0.001 were also detected in blood. Prediction of ophthalmopathy progression came a median approximately 6 months pre-onset. Through a model of 13 V-J features, ophthalmopathy was separated from stable hyperthyroidism.

The sequence derives from an adult man with Graves' disease, either hyperthyroidism or ophthalmopathy (not recorded which). The rearrangement joins TRBV20-1 to TRBJ2-7; 8 bases match TRBD1. Material: peripheral blood or thyroid tissue (not recorded which). The CDR3 DNA follows: TGCAGTGCTGGGCGTTTGCAGGGGGCCCGCTACGAGCAGTACTTC. Protein: CSAGRLQGARYEQYF.